The 32 T cell receptor beta chains below all came from one sample that was sequenced in a study of blood T cell repertoires in COVID-19. The table came from immunoSEQ multiplex PCR; TCRdb's copy has only in-frame clones and leaves some out. The sample yields about 330,000 clones, roughly 90% seen once. Sequencing was done on a sample of peripheral blood. These receptors were taken from a man between 18 and 29 years old who had recovered from COVID-19.

The sample holds a few counts of this clone. This chain joins TRBV6-5 and TRBJ1-1; TRBD1 agrees at 11 bases. Germline-derived CDR1 and CDR2 are MNHEY and SVGAGI. This CDR3 is built from 15 residues. V was clipped by 6 bases and J by 6 bases; unmatched bases: 9. This chain's CDR3 is CASSRSGTGGAEAFF. CDR3 bases: TGTGCCAGCAGCCGATCCGGGACAGGGGGGGCTGAAGCTTTCTTT.

The gene calls are TRBV5-1 and TRBJ2-2; D not certain. The CDR3 length is 13 residues. Trimming took off 3 bases at V and 5 bases at J, with 8 bases between the two ends. Germline V gives CDR1 SGHRS, CDR2 YFSETQ. The CDR3 region has the DNA TGCGCCAGCAGCTCTGGGCCTACCGGGGAGCTGTTTTTT. Translation gives CASSSGPTGELFF. The full variable domain, in which reference TRBV5-1 and TRBJ2-2 provide the parts outside the CDR3, is KAGVTQTPRYLIKTRGQQVTLSCSPISGHRSVSWYQQTPGQGLQFLFEYFSETQRNKGNFPGRFSGRQFSNSRSEMNVSTLELGDSALYLCASSSGPTGELFFGEGSRLTVL.

This clone was seen once. This CDR3 reads CASSSTLGFSGRAGEQYF. CDR3 sequence (DNA): TGTGCCAGCAGTTCGACCCTGGGGTTTAGCGGGAGGGCCGGCGAGCAGTACTTC. The V call is TRBV28, the J call TRBJ2-7; 11 nucleotides line up with TRBD2. The V and J ends lost 4 bases and 6 bases, in that order; junction bases with no gene match: 17. This CDR3 spans 18 amino acids. Germline assignment: CDR1 MDHEN and CDR2 SYDVKM.

The chain carries TRBV6-1 and TRBJ2-5; 7 positions match TRBD2. Looked up from germline, CDR1 is MNHNS and CDR2 is SASEGT. V was pared by 3 bases and J by 10 bases, with 14 bases of the junction left unmatched. CDR3 length: 15 amino acids. CDR3 amino acids: CASSEFTSAIYDQYF. DNA for the CDR3: TGTGCCAGCAGTGAGTTTACTAGCGCCATCTACGACCAGTACTTC.

V and J are TRBV10-3 and TRBJ2-5; 7 nucleotides agree with TRBD1. Unmatched junction bases numbered 1, after V lost 0 bases and J lost 3 bases. Germline lookup yields CDR1 ENHRY and CDR2 SYGVKD. The CDR3 runs 14 residues. The DNA for the CDR3 is TGTGCCATCAGTGAGTCCGGGACAGAAGAGACCCAGTACTTC. Its translation is CAISESGTEETQYF.

This sequence joins TRBV21-1 and TRBJ1-4; TRBD1 is the table's D call, not checked against the DNA. TRBV21-1 is deemed a pseudogene. CDR3 length equals 18 residues. In nucleotides, the CDR3 is TGTGCCAGCAGCAAAGAAGGGACAGGGGTTATAACTAATGAAAAACTGTTTTTT. This sequence encodes CASSKEGTGVITNEKLFF.

The sample holds one count of this clone. The rearrangement links TRBV7-6 to TRBJ2-7; a weak D match, TRBD2 (6 bases). The length of the CDR3 is 15 residues. Germline loops: CDR1 SGHVS, CDR2 FNYEAQ. Trimming took 1 base from V and 0 from J, leaving 10 bases between them. CDR3 sequence (DNA): TGTGCCAGCAGCTTAGATAGCGGACCCTCCTACGAGCAGTACTTC. Protein product: CASSLDSGPSYEQYF.

The CDR3 sequence is CASRLNWGDYGYTF. CDR3 sequence (DNA): TGTGCCAGCAGGCTGAATTGGGGAGACTATGGCTACACCTTC. J is TRBJ1-2 and V is TRBV6-5; D remains ambiguous. CDR1 MNHEY and CDR2 SVGAGI come from the germline V gene. The CDR3 is 14 amino acids. V was trimmed by 6 bases and J by 3 bases, leaving 14 bases between them.

This chain connects TRBV12-5 to TRBJ2-1; D is possibly TRBD1 (7 bases). This CDR3 has 20 amino acids. Germline V lookup: CDR1 LGHNT, CDR2 FRNRAP. V was cut by 7 bases and J by 3 bases, with 31 bases left in between. The CDR3 here is CASDWPPGESPSGGYNEQFF. CDR3 nucleotides: TGTGCTAGTGATTGGCCCCCGGGAGAAAGCCCTTCAGGGGGCTACAATGAGCAGTTCTTC.

This chain links TRBV7-6 with TRBJ1-3; TRBD1 is a possible D gene (5 bases). The CDR3 runs 15 residues. In germline, CDR1 is SGHVS, CDR2 FNYEAQ. Trimming left V 1 base short and J 0 bases short, with 7 bases between. The CDR3 nucleotides read TGTGCCAGCAGCTTAGACAGGCACTCTGGAAACACCATATATTTT. It translates to CASSLDRHSGNTIYF.

This chain links TRBV7-2 with TRBJ2-7; TRBD1 aligns across 7 bases. This CDR3 region has 15 residues. J lost 5 bases, V lost 3 bases, and 10 bases had no gene match. Germline-derived CDR1 and CDR2 are SGHTA and FQGNSA. The CDR3: CASSFRDRVLDEQYF. DNA for the CDR3: TGTGCCAGCAGCTTTCGGGACAGAGTTCTCGACGAGCAGTACTTC. The whole variable domain, remainder taken from reference TRBV7-2 and TRBJ2-7, is GAGVSQSPSNKVTEKGKDVELRCDPISGHTALYWYRQSLGQGLEFLIYFQGNSAPDKSGLPSDRFSAERTGGSVSTLTIQRTQQEDSAVYLCASSFRDRVLDEQYFGPGTRLTVT.

This chain joins TRBV6-5 and TRBJ1-2; 7 bases map to TRBD1. Trimming took 2 bases from V and 4 from J; bases not matched to a gene: 4. The length of the CDR3 is 14 residues. Germline V CDR1 and CDR2: MNHEY, SVGAGI. The CDR3 sequence: CASSYDRAPYGYTF. In DNA form, the CDR3 reads TGTGCCAGCAGTTACGACAGGGCCCCCTATGGCTACACCTTC.

V and J are TRBV19 and TRBJ2-2; a possible D gene is TRBD2 (6 bases). V lost 11 bases and J 4 bases, leaving 14 bases between the germline ends. This CDR3 is 13 amino acids long. Germline CDR1 and CDR2: LNHDA and SQIVND (reference sequence). The CDR3 region has the DNA TGTGCCTCTTCGGGGGAGATCACCGGGGAGCTGTTTTTT. Amino acids: CASSGEITGELFF. Filled out from reference TRBV19 and TRBJ2-2, the complete variable domain reads DGGITQSPKYLFRKEGQNVTLSCEQNLNHDAMYWYRQDPGQGLRLIYYSQIVNDFQKGDIAEGYSVSREKKESFPLTVTSAQKNPTAFYLCASSGEITGELFFGEGSRLTVL.

This chain connects TRBV7-9 to TRBJ2-7; possibly TRBD2 for D (5 bases). CDR1 and CDR2 (germline): SEHNR, FQNEAQ (reference sequence). The CDR3 is made up of 12 amino acids. Trimming shortened V by 5 bases and J by 7 bases, and 12 bases separated the two germline ends. The CDR3 sequence is CASSLGGLEQYF. In DNA form, the CDR3 reads TGTGCCAGCAGCCTCGGCGGACTGGAGCAGTACTTC. The variable domain in full, completed from reference TRBV7-9 and TRBJ2-7, reads DTGVSQNPRHKITKRGQNVTFRCDPISEHNRLYWYRQTLGQGPEFLTYFQNEAQLEKSRLLSDRFSAERPKGSFSTLEIQRTEQGDSAMYLCASSLGGLEQYFGPGTRLTVT.

The CDR3 region has the DNA TGTGCCAGCAGTACCCGGGACAGGGCGGTTGAAAAACTGTTTTTT. This gives the protein CASSTRDRAVEKLFF. The genes are TRBV5-4 and TRBJ1-4; 9 nucleotides line up with TRBD1. Losses at the gene ends were 5 bases for V and 7 bases for J; bases not matched to a gene: 9. Germline V gives CDR1 SGHNT, CDR2 YYREEE (reference sequence). The CDR3 spans 15 residues.

This chain uses TRBV2 with TRBJ2-6; the D gene is possibly TRBD1 (5 bases). Germline CDR1 is SNHLY and CDR2 is FYNNEI. V lost 9 bases to trimming and J lost 0 bases, with 12 bases between them. This CDR3 is built from 15 residues. CDR3 region: CASVPTDSGANVLTF. CDR3 sequence (DNA): TGTGCCAGTGTACCGACAGACTCTGGGGCCAACGTCCTGACTTTC.

The chain combines TRBV7-8 with TRBJ1-3; D perhaps matches TRBD1 (6 bases). The V gene lost 3 bases and the J gene lost 0 bases, with 9 bases spanning the gap. From germline, CDR1 is SGHVS and CDR2 FQNEAQ. This CDR3 is built from 15 residues. The CDR3, as DNA: TGTGCCAGCAGCTTTCAAGGGGGCTCTGGAAACACCATATATTTT. It yields the protein CASSFQGGSGNTIYF.

Details on this clone: The same CDR3 also results from other DNA sequences found in this sample. The chain is built from TRBV7-2 and TRBJ2-7; 11 bases fit TRBD2. The CDR3 loop spans 15 amino acids. V shed 4 bases and J 1 base; nucleotides not matched to a gene: 3. The germline CDR1 and CDR2 sequences are SGHTA and FQGNSA. The CDR3 protein is CASSSTSGGSYEQYF. The CDR3 region has the DNA TGTGCCAGCAGCTCTACTAGCGGGGGTTCCTACGAGCAGTACTTC.

The chain employs TRBV18 and TRBJ1-1; no definite D call. Per germline, CDR1 KGHSH and CDR2 LQKENI. The V end lost 3 bases, the J end lost 2 bases, and 7 bases lay between the germline ends. The CDR3 length is 13 residues. Here the CDR3 DNA reads TGTGCCAGCTCACCTACTCGAAACACTGAAGCTTTCTTT. Its protein is CASSPTRNTEAFF.

This chain links TRBV5-4 with TRBJ2-3, with 11 bases identical to TRBD2. After removal of 4 bases from V and 4 bases from J, the junction contained 5 bases not matched to a gene. Germline V gene lookup returns CDR1 SGHNT and CDR2 YYREEE (reference sequence). The CDR3 covers 15 residues. The chain's CDR3 is CASSLSGGVPDTQYF. The CDR3 region has the DNA TGTGCCAGCAGCCTTAGCGGGGGGGTACCAGATACGCAGTATTTT.

The genes are TRBV5-1 and TRBJ2-7; no clear D gene. The CDR3 extends over 15 amino acids. Trimming left V 1 base short and J 2 bases short, with 13 bases between. Germline V gene lookup returns CDR1 SGHRS and CDR2 YFSETQ. The CDR3 here is CASSLTNRSPYEQYF. CDR3 DNA sequence: TGCGCCAGCAGCTTGACTAATCGGAGCCCCTACGAGCAGTACTTC.

The chain combines TRBV7-8 with TRBJ1-1, with D unclear. The CDR3 extends over 13 amino acids. Trimming removed 4 bases at V and 5 bases at J, with 11 bases between. Germline-derived CDR1 and CDR2 are SGHVS and FQNEAQ. CDR3 sequence reads: CASSSVSRTEAFF. The CDR3 DNA reads TGTGCCAGCAGCTCAGTGAGCAGGACTGAAGCTTTCTTT.

The genes are TRBV9 and TRBJ1-1; 8 bases are a match to TRBD1. The CDR3 spans 15 residues. Germline V gives CDR1 SGDLS, CDR2 YYNGEE. Germline trimming cut 4 bases from V and 0 bases from J; bases unmatched to any gene: 5. In DNA form, the CDR3 reads TGTGCCAGCAGCCCCAGGGGGCTCGTGAACACTGAAGCTTTCTTT. Protein: CASSPRGLVNTEAFF.

This chain links TRBV5-1 with TRBJ2-3; 9 bases fit TRBD2. The ends lost 0 bases at V and 1 base at J; junction bases unmatched: 3. CDR1 is SGHRS and CDR2 is YFSETQ in the germline V gene. The CDR3 is 16 residues long. This CDR3 reads CASSLEPSGGTDTQYF. The CDR3 coding sequence is TGCGCCAGCAGCTTGGAGCCTAGCGGGGGCACAGATACGCAGTATTTT.

This chain links TRBV25-1 with TRBJ1-6; TRBD1 matches at 11 bases. The CDR3 covers 14 residues. Germline V gives CDR1 MGHDK, CDR2 SYGVNS. J gave up 7 bases and V 6 bases, and 2 bases lay outside the gene matches. The CDR3 spells CASRGQGANSPLHF. CDR3 bases: TGTGCCAGCAGAGGACAGGGGGCGAATTCACCCCTCCACTTT.

The chain joins TRBV9 to TRBJ2-3; 7 positions match TRBD1. The CDR3 runs to 14 residues. With V trimmed by 6 bases and J by 1 base, 5 bases remained unmatched. Per germline, CDR1 SGDLS and CDR2 YYNGEE. The CDR3 region has the DNA TGTGCCAGCACCACAGGGGATGGCACAGATACGCAGTATTTT. This gives the protein CASTTGDGTDTQYF.

The chain's CDR3 is CASSGGRGVYNYGYTF. CDR3 DNA: TGTGCCAGCAGTGGAGGCAGGGGTGTTTACAACTATGGCTACACCTTC. V usage is TRBV27 and J usage is TRBJ1-2; a possible D gene is TRBD1 (6 bases). V was trimmed by 5 bases and J by 2 bases, leaving 18 bases between them. The germline CDR1 and CDR2 sequences are MNHEY and SMNVEV (reference sequence). The CDR3 totals 16 residues.

The CDR3 DNA reads TGCAGCGTAATTAACGCAGGCTATGGCTACACCTTC. Residues: CSVINAGYGYTF. The V gene is TRBV29-1, the J gene TRBJ1-2, with unresolved D. This CDR3 spans 12 amino acids. CDR1 and CDR2 (germline): SQVTM, ANQGSEA. V lost 6 bases to trimming and J lost 4 bases, with 12 bases between them. Full variable domain (outside the CDR3, taken from reference TRBV29-1 and TRBJ1-2): SAVISQKPSRDICQRGTSLTIQCQVDSQVTMMFWYRQQPGQSLTLIATANQGSEATYESGFVIDKFPISRPNLTFSTLTVSNMSPEDSSIYLCSVINAGYGYTFGSGTRLTVV.

The chain carries TRBV19 and TRBJ2-7, with TRBD1 as a possible D gene (5 bases). The CDR3 has 13 amino acids. The germline CDR1 and CDR2 sequences are LNHDA and SQIVND (reference sequence). V lost 5 bases to trimming and J lost 0 bases, with 8 bases between them. The CDR3 protein is CASSLQGSYEQYF. In nucleotides, the CDR3 is TGTGCCAGTAGTCTCCAGGGCTCCTACGAGCAGTACTTC.

The CDR3: CASRIRETYEQYF. The CDR3 DNA follows: TGCGCCAGCAGAATCCGGGAAACCTACGAGCAGTACTTC. This chain joins TRBV5-1 and TRBJ2-7; TRBD2 might be the D (5 bases). In germline, CDR1 is SGHRS, CDR2 YFSETQ. V was trimmed by 5 bases and J by 2 bases, leaving 11 bases between them. The CDR3 totals 13 residues.

V gene TRBV9 combines with J gene TRBJ1-4, with 7 nucleotides matching TRBD1. Per germline, CDR1 SGDLS and CDR2 YYNGEE. This CDR3 spans 15 amino acids. V lost 4 bases to trimming and J lost 6 bases; unmatched junction nucleotides: 9. The CDR3 loop reads CASSLRTGGDEKLFF. CDR3 sequence (DNA): TGTGCCAGCAGCCTCCGGACAGGCGGGGATGAAAAACTGTTTTTT.

The rearrangement joins TRBV4-1 to TRBJ1-2, with a possible D match to TRBD1 (5 bases). V was clipped by 0 bases and J by 3 bases, with 17 bases between them. Germline V CDR1 and CDR2: MGHRA, YSYEKL. The CDR3 runs 17 residues. The CDR3 sequence: CASSQELRGGNYYGYTF. CDR3 DNA: TGCGCCAGCAGCCAAGAGTTACGGGGGGGAAACTACTATGGCTACACCTTC.